These 19 T cell receptor beta chains were sequenced from one sample in a study of shared clonotypes between healthy human individuals. TCRdb keeps only in-frame clones here, not all; method: immunoSEQ multiplex PCR. The table lists some 740,000 clones, about 91% of them singletons. Selected positively for CCR7 and CD45RO-negative, naive CD8 cells excluded terminally differentiated effector memory CD45RA+ cells. What was sequenced was naive CD8+ T cells sorted from blood. The source of these receptors is a man younger than 40 in good health.

This chain links TRBV7-3 with TRBJ2-1; D might be TRBD1 or TRBD2, each matching 5 bases. The ends were cut back, 5 bases at V and 2 bases at J, with 19 bases in the middle. The CDR3 length is 17 residues. Looked up from germline, CDR1 is SGHTA and CDR2 is FQGTGA. This CDR3 is CASSQTARDGAYNEQFF. In DNA, the CDR3 is TGTGCCAGCAGCCAAACCGCCCGGGACGGTGCCTACAATGAGCAGTTCTTC.

This chain joins TRBV2 and TRBJ1-4; 7 bases match TRBD1. Germline-derived CDR1 and CDR2 are SNHLY and FYNNEI. Unmatched junction bases numbered 9, after V lost 8 bases and J lost 0 bases. The CDR3 contains 16 residues. This chain's CDR3 is CASYGLGQATNEKLFF. CDR3 bases: TGTGCCAGCTATGGTTTAGGACAGGCAACTAATGAAAAACTGTTTTTT.

This chain uses TRBV7-6 with TRBJ2-1, with 9 bases aligning to TRBD2. Germline V gene sequence: CDR1 SGHVS, CDR2 FNYEAQ. Unmatched junction bases numbered 8, after V lost 5 bases and J lost 0 bases. This CDR3 comprises 17 residues. CDR3 loop: CASSHDNSGSSYNEQFF. In nucleotides, the CDR3 is TGTGCCAGCAGCCATGACAATAGCGGGAGCTCCTACAATGAGCAGTTCTTC.

The V call is TRBV9, the J call TRBJ2-2, with D possibly being TRBD2 (5 bases). The CDR3 covers 15 residues. Germline V gene lookup returns CDR1 SGDLS and CDR2 YYNGEE. The V gene lost 4 bases and the J gene lost 3 bases, with 13 bases spanning the gap. The CDR3 loop is CASSTSGFDTGELFF. DNA for the CDR3: TGTGCCAGCAGCACCAGCGGATTCGACACCGGGGAGCTGTTTTTT.

The chain combines TRBV4-3 with TRBJ2-7; TRBD2 might be the D (7 bases). Germline V gives CDR1 LGHNA, CDR2 YSLEER. The length of the CDR3 is 17 residues. Trimming left V 0 bases short and J 3 bases short, with 18 bases between. The CDR3 loop is CASSQDQFGGGDYEQYF. The CDR3 DNA sequence: TGCGCCAGCAGCCAAGATCAGTTCGGAGGGGGGGACTACGAGCAGTACTTC.

CDR3 in amino acids: CASSPPTREAASYEQYF. The DNA of the CDR3 is TGTGCCAGCAGCCCCCCCACTCGGGAGGCGGCCTCCTACGAGCAGTACTTC. The V gene is TRBV7-6, the J gene TRBJ2-7; 7 bases agree with TRBD2. CDR3 length: 17 amino acids. Germline-derived CDR1 and CDR2 are SGHVS and FNYEAQ. J was trimmed by 0 bases and V by 5 bases; bases with no gene match: 13.

The rearrangement uses TRBV14 and TRBJ2-3; 7 bases align to TRBD1. Germline assignment: CDR1 SGHDN and CDR2 FVKESK. This CDR3 comprises 17 residues. The junction had 13 bases not matched to a gene; V was cut back by 0 bases and J by 7 bases. This CDR3 reads CASSQDQGGVGWYTQYF. The CDR3 region has the DNA TGTGCCAGCAGCCAAGATCAAGGGGGCGTAGGGTGGTATACGCAGTATTTT.

The chain links TRBV6-4 to TRBJ2-7; maybe TRBD1 (5 bases). CDR3 length: 15 residues. Deletions cut 10 bases from V and 2 bases from J, with 21 bases between. Germline CDR1 and CDR2: MRHNA and SNTAGT. CDR3 in amino acids: CAIRTAKGKTYEQYF. In DNA, the CDR3 is TGTGCCATACGAACGGCGAAGGGGAAAACCTACGAGCAGTACTTC.

This clone showed up just once. The gene calls are TRBV6-5 and TRBJ1-1; D is perhaps TRBD1 (6 bases). The germline CDR1 and CDR2 sequences are MNHEY and SVGAGI. The CDR3 spans 14 residues. Between the trimmed V and J ends, which lost 0 bases and 8 bases, there was a span of 13 bases. The CDR3 sequence is CASSYSSRGREAFF. In nucleotides, the CDR3 is TGTGCCAGCAGTTACTCGAGTAGGGGGAGGGAAGCTTTCTTT.

The chain joins TRBV7-3 to TRBJ2-1; TRBD2 is a possible D gene (6 bases). The CDR3 covers 16 residues. The germline CDR1 and CDR2 sequences are SGHTA and FQGTGA. Trimming stripped 5 bases from V and 7 bases from J, with 21 bases between. The CDR3 region has the DNA TGTGCCAGCAGCATGCGGGGCGGGCTTACCGGAAATGAGCAGTTCTTC. This encodes CASSMRGGLTGNEQFF.

V is TRBV7-8 and J is TRBJ2-7, with 7 bases identical to TRBD2. The germline gives CDR1 SGHVS, CDR2 FQNEAQ. V shed 1 base, J shed 0 bases, and the junction held 9 bases outside the gene matches. The CDR3 consists of 17 residues. This chain's CDR3 is CASSLGWAGASSYEQYF. Written as DNA, the CDR3 is TGTGCCAGCAGCTTAGGGTGGGCGGGAGCGAGCTCCTACGAGCAGTACTTC.

The table lists this clone with a count of one. The chain combines TRBV27 with TRBJ1-1; D may be TRBD1 (6 bases). Trimming removed 5 bases at V and 4 bases at J, with 14 bases between. Germline V lookup: CDR1 MNHEY, CDR2 SMNVEV (reference sequence). The CDR3 has 14 amino acids. The CDR3 spells CASSTHTGTTEAFF. The CDR3 region has the DNA TGTGCCAGCAGTACCCATACAGGGACCACTGAAGCTTTCTTT.

This clone was seen a few times. This chain connects TRBV27 to TRBJ2-1; the D gene is possibly TRBD2 (6 bases). The germline V gene has CDR1 MNHEY and CDR2 SMNVEV (reference sequence). The length of the CDR3 is 15 residues. Between the trimmed V and J ends, which lost 3 bases and 2 bases, there was a span of 11 bases. CDR3 nucleotide sequence: TGTGCCAGCAGTTTGGTAGCTAGCGCCTACAATGAGCAGTTCTTC. This gives the protein CASSLVASAYNEQFF.

The chain employs TRBV5-5 and TRBJ1-1; 8 bases fit TRBD1. The length of the CDR3 is 14 residues. The germline V gene has CDR1 SGHKS and CDR2 YYEKEE (reference sequence). The junction had 1 base not matched to a gene; V was cut back by 2 bases and J by 1 base. The DNA for the CDR3 is TGTGCCAGCAGCTTTGGACAGGGGAACACTGAAGCTTTCTTT. This gives the protein CASSFGQGNTEAFF.

The chain is built from TRBV15 and TRBJ2-3; 10 bases agree with TRBD2. In germline, CDR1 is LNHNV, CDR2 YYDKDF (reference sequence). The CDR3 is 15 amino acids. Unmatched junction bases numbered 5, after V lost 4 bases and J lost 4 bases. Here the CDR3 reads CATSTTSGIADTQYF. The CDR3 coding sequence is TGTGCCACCAGCACTACTAGCGGGATTGCAGATACGCAGTATTTT.

Only one count was recorded for this clone. The rearrangement joins TRBV5-1 to TRBJ2-5; 11 bases map to TRBD2. CDR1 is SGHRS and CDR2 is YFSETQ in the germline V gene. This CDR3 has 18 amino acids. J gave up 5 bases and V 2 bases, and 14 bases lay outside the gene matches. The CDR3 coding sequence is TGCGCCAGCAGCTTTAGGCTAGCGGGAGGACTTGGATGGGAGACCCAGTACTTC. Translated, it gives CASSFRLAGGLGWETQYF.

The chain combines TRBV29-1 with TRBJ2-4, with 11 bases aligning to TRBD1. The CDR3 is 14 amino acids. Unmatched junction bases numbered 1, after V lost 0 bases and J lost 6 bases. The germline gives CDR1 SQVTM, CDR2 ANQGSEA. CDR3 loop: CSVEEGQGVNIQYF. CDR3 nucleotides: TGCAGCGTTGAAGAGGGACAGGGGGTAAACATTCAGTACTTC.

J is TRBJ2-3 and V is TRBV21-1; the table's D call TRBD2 went unverified against the DNA. TRBV21-1 has pseudogene status. This CDR3 is 16 amino acids long. CDR3 protein: CASSNPGGETGDTQYF. CDR3 bases: TGTGCCAGCAGCAACCCTGGGGGGGAGACGGGTGATACGCAGTATTTT.

The J gene is TRBJ2-1, the V gene TRBV9; tentatively, D is TRBD2 (6 bases). Deletions cut 3 bases from V and 9 bases from J, with 22 bases between. This CDR3 has 16 residues. Germline-derived CDR1 and CDR2 are SGDLS and YYNGEE. CDR3 protein: CASSAPGGPTYPEQFF. The DNA for the CDR3 is TGTGCCAGCAGCGCCCCCGGAGGGCCAACGTACCCTGAGCAGTTCTTC.